These 32 T cell receptor beta chains originate from one sample sequenced in a study of blood T cell repertoires in COVID-19. Sequenced by immunoSEQ multiplex PCR; TCRdb stores in-frame clones only, minus some. The sample includes some 110,000 clones, over 75% of them seen just once. Sequenced: peripheral blood. These receptors came from a man aged 50-59 years with acute or convalescent COVID-19.

The chain combines TRBV9 with TRBJ1-1, with TRBD1 as a possible D gene (6 bases). CDR1 and CDR2 from the germline V gene are SGDLS and YYNGEE. This CDR3 comprises 16 residues. Trimming cost V 0 bases and J 1 base, with 13 bases left between them. CDR3 nucleotides: TGTGCCAGCAGCGTAGAGAGAACAGGGTCGAACACTGAAGCTTTCTTT. Translation: CASSVERTGSNTEAFF.

The chain links TRBV27 to TRBJ2-1, with D perhaps TRBD1 (6 bases). From germline, CDR1 is MNHEY and CDR2 SMNVEV (reference sequence). The V end lost 5 bases, the J end lost 9 bases, and 17 bases lay between the germline ends. The CDR3 sequence is 14 residues long. In DNA form, the CDR3 reads TGTGCCAGCAGTCGGGACACCCCTTTGGGTGAGCAGTTCTTC. Translation gives CASSRDTPLGEQFF.

DNA of the CDR3: TGTGCCAGCAGAGGGGACTCACAGGCGGAGACCCAGTACTTC. Encoded protein: CASRGDSQAETQYF. This chain links TRBV7-2 with TRBJ2-5; possibly TRBD2 for D (6 bases). V was pared by 6 bases and J by 5 bases, with 16 bases between. There are 14 residues in the CDR3. Per the germline V gene, CDR1 is SGHTA and CDR2 is FQGNSA. Together with reference TRBV7-2 and TRBJ2-5, the CDR3 gives the full variable domain: GAGVSQSPSNKVTEKGKDVELRCDPISGHTALYWYRQSLGQGLEFLIYFQGNSAPDKSGLPSDRFSAERTGGSVSTLTIQRTQQEDSAVYLCASRGDSQAETQYFGPGTRLLVL.

The chain recombines TRBV11-3 with TRBJ2-1, with 11 bases identical to TRBD2. The CDR3 consists of 16 residues. Trimming took 4 bases from V and 6 from J; bases not matched to a gene: 8. Germline values: CDR1 SGHNT, CDR2 YENEEA. In DNA form, the CDR3 reads TGTGCCAGCAGCTCCGGTGGGACTAGCGGTCCCAATGAGCAGTTCTTC. As protein: CASSSGGTSGPNEQFF.

The chain recombines TRBV4-1 with TRBJ2-3, with TRBD2 identical over 14 bases. This CDR3 region has 19 residues. Trimming removed 5 bases from V and 2 bases from J; junction bases left unmatched: 12. In germline, CDR1 is MGHRA, CDR2 YSYEKL. The CDR3 DNA reads as TGCGCCAGCAGCACCGGGACTAGCGGGAGCATCAGACTCACAGATACGCAGTATTTT. Its protein is CASSTGTSGSIRLTDTQYF.

The J gene is TRBJ2-5, the V gene TRBV12-3 or TRBV12-4, with a weak D call TRBD1 (6 bases). The CDR3 sequence is 12 residues long. V was clipped by 6 bases and J by 5 bases, with 10 bases between them. CDR3 amino acids: CASRSGAETQYF. CDR3 nucleotides: TGTGCCAGCAGATCAGGGGCGGAGACCCAGTACTTC.

The rearrangement links TRBV6-5 to TRBJ2-3, with 7 positions matching TRBD1. The CDR3 covers 15 residues. Germline lookup yields CDR1 MNHEY and CDR2 SVGAGI. The V and J ends lost 4 bases and 1 base, in that order; junction bases with no gene match: 5. DNA of the CDR3: TGTGCCAGCAGTTTCGGGGACAGAGGCACAGATACGCAGTATTTT. Translated, it gives CASSFGDRGTDTQYF.

This clone was detected a few times. The chain joins TRBV3-1 (or the pseudogene TRBV3-2) to TRBJ1-5; TRBD1 is a possible D gene (5 bases). Trimming took 3 bases from V and 9 from J, leaving 15 bases between them. In germline, CDR1 is LGHDT, CDR2 YNNKEL (reference sequence). This CDR3 comprises 14 residues. The CDR3 DNA reads TGTGCCAGCAGCCAGGACGGGACTGGGGGGCCCCAGCATTTT. Protein sequence: CASSQDGTGGPQHF.

The chain combines TRBV7-9 with TRBJ1-2; 8 nucleotides line up with TRBD1. The CDR3 totals 13 residues. The germline V gene has CDR1 SEHNR and CDR2 FQNEAQ (reference sequence). V trimming: 5 bases; J trimming: 8 bases; junction bases outside the gene matches: 7. CDR3 bases: TGTGCCAGCAGCGCAGGGGGCGCGCACGGCTACACCTTC. Its protein product is CASSAGGAHGYTF. The full variable domain, in which reference TRBV7-9 and TRBJ1-2 provide the parts outside the CDR3, is DTGVSQNPRHKITKRGQNVTFRCDPISEHNRLYWYRQTLGQGPEFLTYFQNEAQLEKSRLLSDRFSAERPKGSFSTLEIQRTEQGDSAMYLCASSAGGAHGYTFGSGTRLTVV.

The V and J genes are TRBV5-1 and TRBJ1-6; the match to TRBD1 covers 10 bases. The length of the CDR3 is 18 residues. J lost 4 bases, V lost 3 bases, and 10 bases had no gene match. Looked up from germline, CDR1 is SGHRS and CDR2 is YFSETQ. The CDR3 nucleotides read TGCGCCAGCAGCTCGGTCCCGGGACAGGGGAGATATAATTCACCCCTCCACTTT. Its translation: CASSSVPGQGRYNSPLHF.

This clone was detected once. The chain joins TRBV19 to TRBJ2-7, with D possibly being TRBD1 (6 bases). Trimming removed 6 bases at V and 3 bases at J, with 9 bases between. CDR1 is LNHDA, CDR2 SQIVND, per germline (reference sequence). This CDR3 has 12 residues. CDR3 in DNA: TGTGCCAGTAGGGACAGCGGCTACGAGCAGTACTTC. This codes for CASRDSGYEQYF.

For this clone: The sample contains more than one DNA sequence encoding this CDR3. The chain couples TRBV10-3 to TRBJ2-5, with D hard to call. CDR1 and CDR2 (germline): ENHRY, SYGVKD. CDR3 length: 12 amino acids. Trimming left V 6 bases short and J 4 bases short, with 9 bases between. CDR3 residues: CAIRGSGETQYF. The CDR3, as DNA: TGTGCCATCAGGGGCAGTGGAGAGACCCAGTACTTC.

The chain combines TRBV6-2 or TRBV6-3 with TRBJ1-1; D uncertain. The V and J ends lost 0 bases and 0 bases respectively, with 8 bases between them. Germline CDR1 reads MNHEY; CDR2 reads SVGEGT. The CDR3 loop spans 15 amino acids. The CDR3 region is CASSYSFRLNTEAFF. The CDR3 DNA is TGTGCCAGCAGTTACTCGTTCAGATTGAACACTGAAGCTTTCTTT.

The genes are TRBV6-5 and TRBJ1-3; D gene uncertain. V shed 4 bases and J shed 0 bases, with 13 bases lying between them. The CDR3 contains 16 residues. Germline V gene data show CDR1 as MNHEY and CDR2 as SVGAGI. CDR3 loop: CASSLSSGGSGNTIYF. CDR3 DNA: TGTGCCAGCAGTTTAAGTTCGGGTGGCTCTGGAAACACCATATATTTT.

The V and J genes are TRBV18 and TRBJ2-1, with D perhaps matching TRBD1 (5 bases). The germline gives CDR1 KGHSH, CDR2 LQKENI. The CDR3 has 16 residues. V lost 0 bases and J lost 4, with 13 bases in between. The CDR3, as DNA: TGTGCCAGCTCACCACCGGGGCAGGCCTCGTACAATGAGCAGTTCTTC. Amino acids: CASSPPGQASYNEQFF.

This sequence joins TRBV19 and TRBJ2-7; 9 bases align to TRBD1. There are 17 residues in the CDR3. The V segment lost 3 bases and the J segment 2 bases; nucleotides outside the gene matches: 11. In germline, CDR1 is LNHDA, CDR2 SQIVND (reference sequence). CDR3 amino acids: CASSITGGREFTYEQYF. Written as DNA, the CDR3 is TGTGCCAGTAGTATCACAGGGGGCCGAGAATTCACCTACGAGCAGTACTTC.

The rearrangement links TRBV4-1 to TRBJ1-1, with a tentative D call TRBD1 (5 bases). CDR3 size: 16 residues. From germline, CDR1 is MGHRA and CDR2 YSYEKL. Deletions cut 1 base from V and 5 bases from J, with 17 bases between. CDR3 sequence reads: CASSQGKGRFRTEAFF. CDR3 DNA: TGCGCCAGCAGCCAAGGGAAGGGGAGGTTTAGGACTGAAGCTTTCTTT.

The chain recombines TRBV14 with TRBJ2-3; weak D call: TRBD2 (6 bases). V was trimmed by 4 bases and J by 1 base, leaving 15 bases between them. Germline CDR1 reads SGHDN; CDR2 reads FVKESK. There are 16 residues in the CDR3. CDR3: CASSRERVLGTDTQYF. CDR3 in DNA: TGTGCCAGCAGCCGGGAGCGGGTTTTGGGCACAGATACGCAGTATTTT.

This clone was seen a single time. The V and J genes are TRBV6-5 and TRBJ1-4; 7 nucleotides match TRBD1. V lost 0 bases, J lost 11 bases, and 3 bases stayed unmatched. CDR1 is MNHEY, CDR2 SVGAGI, per germline. The CDR3 spans 13 residues. CDR3 loop: CASSYSDRDKLFF. CDR3 nucleotides: TGTGCCAGCAGTTACTCCGACAGGGATAAACTGTTTTTT.

The rearrangement joins TRBV19 to TRBJ1-5; no definite D call. The length of the CDR3 is 16 residues. Trimming removed 10 bases at V and 3 bases at J, with 22 bases between. The germline CDR1 and CDR2 sequences are LNHDA and SQIVND (reference sequence). CDR3 coding DNA: TGTGCCACGCGCCAGTTTTTTAGACAAGACAATCAGCCCCAGCATTTT. Its translation is CATRQFFRQDNQPQHF.

The V and J genes are TRBV3-1 (or the pseudogene TRBV3-2) and TRBJ2-3; unclear D gene. Trimming removed 2 bases at V and 3 bases at J, with 3 bases between. The CDR3 loop spans 12 amino acids. Germline V gene lookup returns CDR1 LGHDT and CDR2 YNNKEL (reference sequence). The CDR3 DNA sequence: TGTGCCAGCAGCCAACATACAGATACGCAGTATTTT. Translated, it gives CASSQHTDTQYF.

The chain joins TRBV6-6 to TRBJ2-7; TRBD2 aligns across 7 bases. This CDR3 spans 14 amino acids. In germline, CDR1 is MNHNY, CDR2 SVGAGI (reference sequence). J was trimmed by 2 bases and V by 6 bases; bases with no gene match: 7. DNA for the CDR3: TGTGCCAGCAGGAAACGGGGGGAAGCCTACGAGCAGTACTTC. Encoded protein: CASRKRGEAYEQYF.

This chain connects TRBV11-3 to TRBJ1-3, with D hard to call. V was pared by 7 bases and J by 4 bases, with 8 bases between. The CDR3 consists of 12 residues. Germline V gene data show CDR1 as SGHNT and CDR2 as YENEEA. As DNA, the CDR3 is TGTGCCAGCAATCTCGGGGGAAACACCATATATTTT. Translation: CASNLGGNTIYF.

This clone was picked up one time. The V gene is TRBV5-6, the J gene TRBJ2-3; 9 bases line up with TRBD2. Germline trimming cut 4 bases from V and 6 bases from J; bases unmatched to any gene: 9. The CDR3 is 15 residues long. CDR1 and CDR2 from the germline V gene are SGHDT and YYEEEE. CDR3 bases: TGTGCCAGCAGCCGGGGTGCGGGGGGGCGTGATACGCAGTATTTT. It translates to CASSRGAGGRDTQYF.

The rearrangement joins TRBV7-9 to TRBJ2-1, with a tentative D call TRBD2 (7 bases). The CDR3 sequence is 15 residues long. Germline V CDR1 and CDR2: SEHNR, FQNEAQ (reference sequence). V lost 3 bases, J lost 8 bases, and 17 bases lay in between. For the CDR3, the DNA is TGTGCCAGCAGCTTTCGTCGGGGGGCATTGGATGAGCAGTTCTTC. It translates to CASSFRRGALDEQFF.

The chain employs TRBV4-1 and TRBJ2-3, with D possibly being TRBD2 (5 bases). V was pared by 3 bases and J by 6 bases, with 19 bases between. Germline assignment: CDR1 MGHRA and CDR2 YSYEKL. The CDR3 consists of 16 residues. The CDR3 coding sequence is TGCGCCAGCAGCCAGGACTCGAGAGGCTTCGTGGATACGCAGTATTTT. It yields the protein CASSQDSRGFVDTQYF.

The chain employs TRBV3-1 (or the pseudogene TRBV3-2) and TRBJ2-1, with 10 bases that match TRBD2. From germline, CDR1 is LGHDT and CDR2 YNNKEL (reference sequence). The CDR3 covers 16 residues. V was clipped by 1 base and J by 4 bases; unmatched bases: 4. The CDR3 DNA reads TGTGCCAGCAGCCAAGTGATTAGCGGGAGGTACAATGAGCAGTTCTTC. Its translation is CASSQVISGRYNEQFF.

The V and J genes are TRBV6-5 and TRBJ2-1, with 10 nucleotides matching TRBD2. This CDR3 has 15 amino acids. Germline CDR1 and CDR2: MNHEY and SVGAGI. With 2 bases clipped from V and 4 bases from J, the junction kept 2 bases outside the gene matches. For the CDR3, the DNA is TGTGCCAGCAGTTACCGACTAGCGGGTTACAATGAGCAGTTCTTC. Protein: CASSYRLAGYNEQFF.

The chain recombines TRBV28 with TRBJ1-1; D call uncertain. The V end lost 2 bases, the J end lost 5 bases, and 3 bases lay between the germline ends. The germline V gene has CDR1 MDHEN and CDR2 SYDVKM. The CDR3 has 11 amino acids. CDR3 loop: CASSLRTEAFF. As DNA, the CDR3 is TGTGCCAGCAGTTTACGGACTGAAGCTTTCTTT.

The gene calls are TRBV18 and TRBJ2-7; 8 bases agree with TRBD1. The CDR3 is 15 residues long. Trimming took 2 bases from V and 2 from J; bases not matched to a gene: 5. Germline V CDR1 and CDR2: KGHSH, LQKENI. DNA for the CDR3: TGTGCCAGCTCACCAACGAGGACAGGGACCTACGAGCAGTACTTC. This codes for CASSPTRTGTYEQYF.

This rearrangement joins TRBV5-4 to TRBJ2-7; 7 bases fit TRBD1. CDR1 is SGHNT and CDR2 is YYREEE in the germline V gene (reference sequence). There are 14 residues in the CDR3. V was clipped by 4 bases and J by 7 bases; unmatched bases: 11. CDR3 sequence (DNA): TGTGCCAGCAGCCATGGGACAGCTCCTCTGGAGCAGTACTTC. Amino acid sequence: CASSHGTAPLEQYF. The full variable domain, completed using reference TRBV5-4 and TRBJ2-7, is ETGVTQSPTHLIKTRGQQVTLRCSSQSGHNTVSWYQQALGQGPQFIFQYYREEENGRGNFPPRFSGLQFPNYSSELNVNALELDDSALYLCASSHGTAPLEQYFGPGTRLTVT.

This chain connects TRBV12-3 or TRBV12-4 to TRBJ1-2; D is unclear. This CDR3 comprises 13 residues. Trimming removed 0 bases from V and 8 bases from J, with 10 bases in between. CDR3 loop: CASSLAGRGGYTF. Written as DNA, the CDR3 is TGTGCCAGCAGTTTAGCAGGCCGGGGAGGCTACACCTTC.